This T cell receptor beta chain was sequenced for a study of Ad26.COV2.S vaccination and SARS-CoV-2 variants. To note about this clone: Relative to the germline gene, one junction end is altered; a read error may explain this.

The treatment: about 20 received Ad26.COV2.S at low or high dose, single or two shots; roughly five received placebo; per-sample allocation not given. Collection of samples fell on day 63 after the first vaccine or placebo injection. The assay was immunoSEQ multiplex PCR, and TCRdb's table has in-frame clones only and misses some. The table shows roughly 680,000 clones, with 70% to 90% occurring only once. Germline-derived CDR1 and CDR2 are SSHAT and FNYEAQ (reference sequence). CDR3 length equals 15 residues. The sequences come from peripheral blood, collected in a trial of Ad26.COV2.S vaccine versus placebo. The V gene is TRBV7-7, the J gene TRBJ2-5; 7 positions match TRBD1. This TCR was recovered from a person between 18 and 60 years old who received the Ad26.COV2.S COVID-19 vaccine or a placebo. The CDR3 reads CASSPLGLRQGTQYF. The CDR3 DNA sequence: TGTGCTAGCAGCCCCCTGGGGCTTAGACAGGGGACCCAGTACTTC.